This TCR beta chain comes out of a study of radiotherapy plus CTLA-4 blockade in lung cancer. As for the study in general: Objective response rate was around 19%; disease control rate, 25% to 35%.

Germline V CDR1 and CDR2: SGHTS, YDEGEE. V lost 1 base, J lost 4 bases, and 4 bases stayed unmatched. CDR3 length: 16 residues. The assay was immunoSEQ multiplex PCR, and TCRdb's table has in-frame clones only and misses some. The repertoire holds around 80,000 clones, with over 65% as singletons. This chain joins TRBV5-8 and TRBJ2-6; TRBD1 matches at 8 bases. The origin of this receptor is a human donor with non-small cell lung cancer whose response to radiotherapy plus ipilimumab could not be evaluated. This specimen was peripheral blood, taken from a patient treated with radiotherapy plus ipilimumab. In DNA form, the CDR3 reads TGTGCCAGCAGCTTGCACAGGGGGACCGGGGCCAACGTCCTGACTTTC. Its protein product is CASSLHRGTGANVLTF.